This T cell receptor (beta chain) was sequenced during a study of beta chain features in type 1 diabetes. Points from the study as a whole: Naive, central memory and regulatory TCRB repertoires appeared more similar among patients than healthy donors.

Expressed TCRB transcripts were sequenced, since all the RNA that had been isolated was reverse transcribed. Data came from immunoSEQ multiplex PCR; TCRdb stores just in-frame clones and leaves some out. The sample includes about 250,000 clones, around 14% of them seen just once. This CDR3 contains 13 residues. Per germline, CDR1 SEHNR and CDR2 FQNEAQ (reference sequence). After removal of 5 bases from V and 6 bases from J, the junction contained 2 bases not matched to a gene. Points on this clone: Its cognate antigen is unknown.

The V gene is TRBV7-9, the J gene TRBJ1-5, with TRBD1 matching over 9 bases. Sequencing was performed on naive CD4+ T cells from blood. The TCR sequence derives from a woman between 35 and 50 years old in good health. The CDR3 spells CASSQQGAQPQHF. Written as DNA, the CDR3 is TGTGCCAGCAGCCAACAGGGGGCTCAGCCCCAGCATTTT.